This T cell receptor beta chain is from a study of T cells after posttransplantation cyclophosphamide. General study results and limits: After PTCy, TRB diversity resembled that of CNI/methotrexate controls. Blood and skin or GI T cell repertoires showed limited TRB overlap.

Using immunoSEQ multiplex PCR, the repertoire was profiled, and TCRdb retains in-frame clones only, with some absent. The profile shows about 7,300 clones, about 91% of them singletons. The related graft donor's blood sample was taken on the day of bone marrow donation. Points on this clone: Its antigen is still unknown.

Germline V gene sequence: CDR1 MNHNY, CDR2 SVGAGI (reference sequence). The germline V and J ends were trimmed by 6 bases and 0 bases, with 9 bases remaining between them. This CDR3 spans 14 amino acids. The V call is TRBV6-6, the J call TRBJ1-3, with D tentatively TRBD1 (5 bases). Input material: CD4+ T cells sorted from blood. The source of this sequence is a woman aged 45-65 years in good health and a related stem cell transplant donor. CDR3 in DNA: TGTGCCAGCAGAGACGGACACTCTGGAAACACCATATATTTT. Its protein is CASRDGHSGNTIYF.